This T cell receptor beta chain emerged from a study of CD8+CD57+ T cells in acquired aplastic anemia. Study information: DNA per sorted CD4+ or CD8+ sample ranged roughly 0.19 to 27.4 ug, averaging around 3.1 ug. The study's findings and limits: CD8+ Simpson's diversity in patients was not significantly different from that in controls. Found in both controls and patients were almost 30 CD8+ CDR3 sequences.

TCR beta VDJ and CDR3 were profiled, and genomic DNA was the template. TCRdb called the reads again in MiXCR, with one record for every CDR3 protein. The data hold fewer than 70,000 distinct CDR3 sequences, with around 50% observed a single time. Germline CDR1 and CDR2: SGHAT and FQNNGV. The V and J ends lost 7 bases and 1 base respectively, with 12 bases between them. CDR3 length: 14 residues. This clonotype has just a few counts. What it binds is not known. This TCR derives from a human donor in good health, serving as a control. This chain uses TRBV11-2 with TRBJ2-3, with D perhaps matching TRBD1 (6 bases). The sequenced sample consisted of sorted CD4+, CD8+, or CD8+CD57+ T cells (not recorded which) from PBMCs. CDR3 sequence: CASKNRDRTDTQYF. The CDR3 bases are TGTGCCAGCAAAAACAGGGATCGCACAGATACGCAGTATTTT.